This T cell receptor beta chain appears in the sequencing data of a study of breast tumors, draining lymph nodes, adjacent tissues. In this sample, this clonotype turned up a few times. TCRdb called the multiplex PCR reads again in MiXCR, with one record for every CDR3 protein. Of 25,000 or so distinct CDR3 sequences in the sample, 68% were seen once. The sequenced sample consisted of tumor-adjacent breast tissue. The TCR was taken from a female donor with breast cancer. Some clones in this sample may be carry-over from other donors' samples.

The chain's CDR3 is CASSYSSLAVDQRQYF. The DNA for the CDR3 is TGTGCCAGCAGTTACTCGTCACTAGCGGTCGACCAGAGGCAGTACTTC. The chain combines TRBV6-6 with TRBJ2-7; 8 nucleotides align to TRBD2. Trimming cost V 0 bases and J 9 bases; bases outside gene matches: 13. The CDR3 consists of 16 residues. CDR1 and CDR2 (germline): MNHNY, SVGAGI (reference sequence).